This record covers a single T cell receptor (beta chain). Its target is not known. TCRdb fed the reads into MiXCR, producing one record per CDR3 protein. The sample lists fewer than 400,000 distinct CDR3 sequences, roughly 20% occurring once. These data originate in a study of T cell repertoires in cytomegalovirus infection. Overall study context: Public TCR beta signatures provided an indication of both CMV infection and a matching HLA type. Regarding the study as a whole: People with CMV and the relevant HLA were identified by cumulative public TCR beta family frequency. HLA-C-restricted CMV clonotypes gave the most frequent clonotype in two of eight donors.

Germline V gives CDR1 LGHNA, CDR2 YNFKEQ. The CDR3 loop spans 13 amino acids. Trimming cost V 4 bases and J 3 bases, with 9 bases left between them. The chain has TRBV4-2 and TRBJ1-2; no firm D call. The receptor's source is a human donor in good health (CMV status not recorded). Some clones in this sample may be carry-over from other donors' samples. The sequencing input was PBMCs. The CDR3 region has the DNA TGTGCCAGCAGCCCAGTGGGAGACTATGGCTACACCTTC. It is translated as CASSPVGDYGYTF.